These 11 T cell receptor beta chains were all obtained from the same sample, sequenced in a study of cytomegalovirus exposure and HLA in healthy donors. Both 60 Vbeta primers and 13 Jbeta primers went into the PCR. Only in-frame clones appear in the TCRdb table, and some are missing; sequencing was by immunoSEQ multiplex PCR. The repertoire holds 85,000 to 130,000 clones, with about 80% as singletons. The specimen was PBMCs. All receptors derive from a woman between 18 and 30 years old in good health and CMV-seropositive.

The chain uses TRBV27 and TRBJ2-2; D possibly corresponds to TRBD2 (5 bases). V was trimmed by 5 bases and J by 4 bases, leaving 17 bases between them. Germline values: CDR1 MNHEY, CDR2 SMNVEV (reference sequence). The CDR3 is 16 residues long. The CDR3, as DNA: TGTGCCAGCAGTCCGAAAGGACTTACCCGCACCGGGGAGCTGTTTTTT. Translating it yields CASSPKGLTRTGELFF.

In DNA form, the CDR3 reads TGTGCTAGTGAGTTGGAGGGGACTGAAGCTTTCTTT. This sequence encodes CASELEGTEAFF. V is TRBV12-5 and J is TRBJ1-1; possible D gene TRBD1, 5 bases. V was clipped by 7 bases and J by 5 bases, with 11 bases between them. The CDR3 loop spans 12 amino acids. CDR1 and CDR2 from the germline V gene are LGHNT and FRNRAP.

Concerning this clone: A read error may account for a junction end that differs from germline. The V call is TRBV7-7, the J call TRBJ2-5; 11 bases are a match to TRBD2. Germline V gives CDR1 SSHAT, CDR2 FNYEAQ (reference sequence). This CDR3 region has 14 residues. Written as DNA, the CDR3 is TGTGCTAGCAGCAGGACTAGCGGGCAACAGACCCAGTACTTC. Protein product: CASSRTSGQQTQYF.

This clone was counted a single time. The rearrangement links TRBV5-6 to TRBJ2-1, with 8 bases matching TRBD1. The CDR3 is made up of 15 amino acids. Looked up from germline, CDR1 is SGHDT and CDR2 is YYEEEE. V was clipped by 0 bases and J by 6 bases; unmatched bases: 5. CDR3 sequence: CASSLGQGWGNEQFF. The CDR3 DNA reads TGTGCCAGCAGCTTGGGACAGGGGTGGGGCAATGAGCAGTTCTTC. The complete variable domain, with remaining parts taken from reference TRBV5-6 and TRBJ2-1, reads DAGVTQSPTHLIKTRGQQVTLRCSPKSGHDTVSWYQQALGQGPQFIFQYYEEEERQRGNFPDRFSGHQFPNYSSELNVNALLLGDSALYLCASSLGQGWGNEQFFGPGTRLTVL.

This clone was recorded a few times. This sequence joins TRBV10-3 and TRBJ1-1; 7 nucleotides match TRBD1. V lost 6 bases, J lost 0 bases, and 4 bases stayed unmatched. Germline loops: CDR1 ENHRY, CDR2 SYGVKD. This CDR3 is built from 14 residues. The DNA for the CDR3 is TGTGCCATCAGGGGACAGAGCATGAACACTGAAGCTTTCTTT. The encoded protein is CAIRGQSMNTEAFF.

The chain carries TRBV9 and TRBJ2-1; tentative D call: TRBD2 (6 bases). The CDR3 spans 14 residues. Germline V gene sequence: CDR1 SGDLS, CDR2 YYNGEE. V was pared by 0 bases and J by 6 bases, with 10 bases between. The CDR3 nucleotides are TGTGCCAGCAGCGTAGACGGGAGCGCCAATGAGCAGTTCTTC. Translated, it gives CASSVDGSANEQFF.

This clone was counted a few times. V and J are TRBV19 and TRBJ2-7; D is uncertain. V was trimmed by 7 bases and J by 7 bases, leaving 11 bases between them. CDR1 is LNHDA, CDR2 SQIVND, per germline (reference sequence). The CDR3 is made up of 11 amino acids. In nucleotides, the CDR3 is TGTGCCAGTACATTCGGTCGGGAGCAGTACTTC. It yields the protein CASTFGREQYF.

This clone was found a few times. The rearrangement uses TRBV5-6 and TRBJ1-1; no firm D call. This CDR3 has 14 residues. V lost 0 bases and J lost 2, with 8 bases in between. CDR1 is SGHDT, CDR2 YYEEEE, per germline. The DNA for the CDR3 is TGTGCCAGCAGCTTGGTGAGTTTTAACACTGAAGCTTTCTTT. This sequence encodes CASSLVSFNTEAFF.

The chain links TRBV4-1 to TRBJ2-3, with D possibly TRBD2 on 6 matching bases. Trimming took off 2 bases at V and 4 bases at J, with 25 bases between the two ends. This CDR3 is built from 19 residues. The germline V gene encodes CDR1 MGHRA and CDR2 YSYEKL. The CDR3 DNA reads TGCGCCAGCAGCCAACTTTATCGTCCCGGCGGGAAGTCCCCAGATACGCAGTATTTT. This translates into CASSQLYRPGGKSPDTQYF.

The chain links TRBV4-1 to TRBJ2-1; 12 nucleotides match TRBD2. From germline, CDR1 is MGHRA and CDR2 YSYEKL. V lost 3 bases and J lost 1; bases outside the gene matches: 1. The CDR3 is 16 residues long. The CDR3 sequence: CASSHGLAGSYNEQFF. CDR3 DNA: TGCGCCAGCAGCCACGGACTAGCGGGGTCCTACAATGAGCAGTTCTTC.

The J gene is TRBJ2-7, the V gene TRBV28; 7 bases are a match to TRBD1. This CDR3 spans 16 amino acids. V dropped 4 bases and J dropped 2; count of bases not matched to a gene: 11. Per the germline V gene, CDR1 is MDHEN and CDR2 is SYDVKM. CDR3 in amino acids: CASSYRLRTGTYEQYF. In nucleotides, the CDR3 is TGTGCCAGCAGTTACCGACTTCGGACAGGTACCTACGAGCAGTACTTC. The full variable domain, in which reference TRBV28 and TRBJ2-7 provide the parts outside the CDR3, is DVKVTQSSRYLVKRTGEKVFLECVQDMDHENMFWYRQDPGLGLRLIYFSYDVKMKEKGDIPEGYSVSREKKERFSLILESASTNQTSMYLCASSYRLRTGTYEQYFGPGTRLTVT.